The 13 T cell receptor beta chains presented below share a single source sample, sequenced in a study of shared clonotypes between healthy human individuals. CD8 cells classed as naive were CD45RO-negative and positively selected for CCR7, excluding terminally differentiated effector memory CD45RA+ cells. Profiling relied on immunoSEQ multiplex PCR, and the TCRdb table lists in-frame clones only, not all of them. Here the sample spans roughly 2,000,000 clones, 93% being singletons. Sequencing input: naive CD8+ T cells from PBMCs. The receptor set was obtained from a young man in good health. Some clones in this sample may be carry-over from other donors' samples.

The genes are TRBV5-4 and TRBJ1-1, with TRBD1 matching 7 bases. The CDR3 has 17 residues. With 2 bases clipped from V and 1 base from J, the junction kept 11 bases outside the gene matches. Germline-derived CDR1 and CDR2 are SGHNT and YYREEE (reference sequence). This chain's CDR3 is CASSLPDRARGNTEAFF. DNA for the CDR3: TGTGCCAGCAGCTTACCTGACAGGGCCCGCGGGAACACTGAAGCTTTCTTT. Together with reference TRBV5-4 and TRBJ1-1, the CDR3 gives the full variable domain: ETGVTQSPTHLIKTRGQQVTLRCSSQSGHNTVSWYQQALGQGPQFIFQYYREEENGRGNFPPRFSGLQFPNYSSELNVNALELDDSALYLCASSLPDRARGNTEAFFGQGTRLTVV.

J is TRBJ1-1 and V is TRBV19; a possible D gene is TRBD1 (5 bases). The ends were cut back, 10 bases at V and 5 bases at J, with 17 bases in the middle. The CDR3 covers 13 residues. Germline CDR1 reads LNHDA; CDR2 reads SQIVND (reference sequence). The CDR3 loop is CATSTVLRTEAFF. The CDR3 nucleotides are TGTGCCACCTCGACAGTCCTGCGAACTGAAGCTTTCTTT.

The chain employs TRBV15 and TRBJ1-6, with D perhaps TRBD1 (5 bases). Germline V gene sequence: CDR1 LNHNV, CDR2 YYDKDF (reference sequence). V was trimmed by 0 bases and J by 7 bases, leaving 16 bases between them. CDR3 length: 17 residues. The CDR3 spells CATSRDMWGRTNSPLHF. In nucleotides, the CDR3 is TGTGCCACCAGCAGAGATATGTGGGGACGCACGAATTCACCCCTCCACTTT.

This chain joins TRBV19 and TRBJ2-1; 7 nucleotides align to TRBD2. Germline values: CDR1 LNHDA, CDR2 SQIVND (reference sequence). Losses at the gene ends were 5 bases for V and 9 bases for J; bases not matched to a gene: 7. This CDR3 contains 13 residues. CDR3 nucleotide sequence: TGTGCCAGTAGTCACAGCGGGATTTTTGAGCAGTTCTTC. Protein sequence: CASSHSGIFEQFF. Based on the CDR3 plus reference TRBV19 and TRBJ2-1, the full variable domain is DGGITQSPKYLFRKEGQNVTLSCEQNLNHDAMYWYRQDPGQGLRLIYYSQIVNDFQKGDIAEGYSVSREKKESFPLTVTSAQKNPTAFYLCASSHSGIFEQFFGPGTRLTVL.

The CDR3 reads CATSGIRLTTGELFF. CDR3 DNA: TGTGCCACCAGCGGAATTCGACTGACCACCGGGGAGCTGTTTTTT. This rearrangement joins TRBV15 to TRBJ2-2; D is uncertain. V was trimmed by 5 bases and J by 4 bases, leaving 14 bases between them. CDR3 length: 15 residues. Germline V gives CDR1 LNHNV, CDR2 YYDKDF (reference sequence). Based on the CDR3 plus reference TRBV15 and TRBJ2-2, the full variable domain is DAMVIQNPRYQVTQFGKPVTLSCSQTLNHNVMYWYQQKSSQAPKLLFHYYDKDFNNEADTPDNFQSRRPNTSFCFLDIRSPGLGDTAMYLCATSGIRLTTGELFFGEGSRLTVL.

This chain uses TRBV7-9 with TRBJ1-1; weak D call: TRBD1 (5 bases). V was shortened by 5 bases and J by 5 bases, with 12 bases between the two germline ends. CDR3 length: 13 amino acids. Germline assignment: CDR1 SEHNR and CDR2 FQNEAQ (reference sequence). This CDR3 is CASSPLDRTEAFF. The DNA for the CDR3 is TGTGCCAGCAGCCCGTTAGACAGAACTGAAGCTTTCTTT.

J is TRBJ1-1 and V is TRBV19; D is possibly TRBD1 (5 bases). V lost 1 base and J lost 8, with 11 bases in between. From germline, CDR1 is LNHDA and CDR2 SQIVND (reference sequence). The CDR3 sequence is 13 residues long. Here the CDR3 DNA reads TGTGCCAGTAGTATAGGGGGGATCTCAGAAGCTTTCTTT. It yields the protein CASSIGGISEAFF.

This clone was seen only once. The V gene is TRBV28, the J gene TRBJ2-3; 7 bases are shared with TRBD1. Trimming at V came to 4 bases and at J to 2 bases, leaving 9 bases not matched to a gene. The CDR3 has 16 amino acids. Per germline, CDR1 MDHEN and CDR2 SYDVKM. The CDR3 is CASSYQRDSLTDTQYF. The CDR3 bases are TGTGCCAGCAGTTATCAACGGGACAGCCTCACAGATACGCAGTATTTT.

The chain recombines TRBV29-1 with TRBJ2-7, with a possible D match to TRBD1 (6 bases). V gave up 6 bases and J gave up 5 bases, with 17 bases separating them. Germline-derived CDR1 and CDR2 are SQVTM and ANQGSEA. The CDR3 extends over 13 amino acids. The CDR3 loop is CSVDAGAGDEQYF. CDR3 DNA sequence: TGCAGCGTGGACGCAGGGGCCGGAGACGAGCAGTACTTC.

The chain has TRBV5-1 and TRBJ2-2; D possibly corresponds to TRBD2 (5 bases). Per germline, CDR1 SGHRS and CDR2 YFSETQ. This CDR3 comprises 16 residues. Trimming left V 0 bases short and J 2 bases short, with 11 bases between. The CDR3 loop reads CASSLVPRDNTGELFF. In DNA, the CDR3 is TGCGCCAGCAGCTTGGTTCCGAGGGATAACACCGGGGAGCTGTTTTTT. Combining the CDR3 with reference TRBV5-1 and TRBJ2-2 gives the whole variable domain KAGVTQTPRYLIKTRGQQVTLSCSPISGHRSVSWYQQTPGQGLQFLFEYFSETQRNKGNFPGRFSGRQFSNSRSEMNVSTLELGDSALYLCASSLVPRDNTGELFFGEGSRLTVL.

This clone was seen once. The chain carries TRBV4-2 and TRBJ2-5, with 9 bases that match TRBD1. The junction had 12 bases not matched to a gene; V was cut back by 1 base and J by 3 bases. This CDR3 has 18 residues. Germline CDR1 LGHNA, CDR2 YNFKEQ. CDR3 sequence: CASSQVVRLDRGEETQYF. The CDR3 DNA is TGTGCCAGCAGCCAAGTGGTAAGGCTGGACAGGGGTGAAGAGACCCAGTACTTC.

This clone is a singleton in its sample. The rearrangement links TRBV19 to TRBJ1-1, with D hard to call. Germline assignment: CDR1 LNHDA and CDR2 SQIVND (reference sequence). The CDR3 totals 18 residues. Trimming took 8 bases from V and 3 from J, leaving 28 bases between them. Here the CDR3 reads CASLNLRLTTTKDTEAFF. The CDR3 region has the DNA TGTGCCAGTCTTAATCTTCGGCTCACCACGACAAAGGACACTGAAGCTTTCTTT.

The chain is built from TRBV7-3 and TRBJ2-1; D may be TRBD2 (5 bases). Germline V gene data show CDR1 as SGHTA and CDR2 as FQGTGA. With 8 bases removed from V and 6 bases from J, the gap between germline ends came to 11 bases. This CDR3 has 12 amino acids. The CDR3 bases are TGTGCCAGCCGGGGAGCTGGCAATGAGCAGTTCTTC. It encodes CASRGAGNEQFF.